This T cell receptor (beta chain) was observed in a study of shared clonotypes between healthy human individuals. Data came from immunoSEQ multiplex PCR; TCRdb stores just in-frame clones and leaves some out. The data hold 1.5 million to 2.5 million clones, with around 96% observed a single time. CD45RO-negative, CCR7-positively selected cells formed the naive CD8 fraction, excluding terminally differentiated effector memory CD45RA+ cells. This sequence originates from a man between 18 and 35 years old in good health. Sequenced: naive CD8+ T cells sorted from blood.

The CDR3 loop is CASSLGRDGPYEQYF. The CDR3 DNA sequence: TGTGCCAGCAGCTTAGGACGGGACGGACCCTACGAGCAGTACTTC. The chain carries TRBV11-1 and TRBJ2-7; D tentatively reads TRBD1 or TRBD2 (5 bases each). In germline, CDR1 is SGHAT, CDR2 FQDESV (reference sequence). Trimming left V 1 base short and J 2 bases short, with 12 bases between. This CDR3 contains 15 residues.